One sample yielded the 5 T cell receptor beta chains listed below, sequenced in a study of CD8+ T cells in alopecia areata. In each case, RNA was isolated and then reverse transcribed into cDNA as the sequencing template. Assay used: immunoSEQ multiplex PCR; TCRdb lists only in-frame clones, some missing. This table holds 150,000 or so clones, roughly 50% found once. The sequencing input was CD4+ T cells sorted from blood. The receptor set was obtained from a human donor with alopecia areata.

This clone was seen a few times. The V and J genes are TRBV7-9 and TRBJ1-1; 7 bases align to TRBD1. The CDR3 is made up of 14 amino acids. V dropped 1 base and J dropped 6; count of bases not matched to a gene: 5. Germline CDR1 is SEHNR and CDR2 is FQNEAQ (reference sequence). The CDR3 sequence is CASSLVPGTAEAFF. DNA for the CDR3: TGTGCCAGCAGCTTAGTACCCGGGACAGCTGAAGCTTTCTTT. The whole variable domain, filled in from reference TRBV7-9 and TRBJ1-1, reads DTGVSQNPRHKITKRGQNVTFRCDPISEHNRLYWYRQTLGQGPEFLTYFQNEAQLEKSRLLSDRFSAERPKGSFSTLEIQRTEQGDSAMYLCASSLVPGTAEAFFGQGTRLTVV.

The CDR3 loop is CAWSKRLITNTEAFF. DNA for the CDR3: TGTGCCTGGAGTAAAAGGCTCATCACCAACACTGAAGCTTTCTTT. The chain links TRBV30 to TRBJ1-1; D gene ambiguous. The V and J ends lost 2 bases and 2 bases respectively, with 15 bases between them. This CDR3 spans 15 amino acids. Per the germline V gene, CDR1 is GTSNPN and CDR2 is SVGIG (reference sequence).

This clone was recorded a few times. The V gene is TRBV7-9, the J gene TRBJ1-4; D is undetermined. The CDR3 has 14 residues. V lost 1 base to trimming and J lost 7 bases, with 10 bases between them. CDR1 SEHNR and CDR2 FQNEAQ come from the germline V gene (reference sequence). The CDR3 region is CASSLEGSIEKLFF. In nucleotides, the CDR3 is TGTGCCAGCAGCTTAGAGGGAAGTATTGAAAAACTGTTTTTT.

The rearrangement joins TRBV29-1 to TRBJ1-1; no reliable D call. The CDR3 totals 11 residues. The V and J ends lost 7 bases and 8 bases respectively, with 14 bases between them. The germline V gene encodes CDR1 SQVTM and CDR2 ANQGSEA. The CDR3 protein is CSAASAGEAFF. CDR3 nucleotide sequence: TGCAGCGCCGCTTCCGCGGGCGAAGCTTTCTTT.

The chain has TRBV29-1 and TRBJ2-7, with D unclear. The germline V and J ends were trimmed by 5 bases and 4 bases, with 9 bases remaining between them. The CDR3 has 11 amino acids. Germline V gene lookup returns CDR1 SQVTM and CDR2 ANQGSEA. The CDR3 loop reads CSVCLQYEQYF. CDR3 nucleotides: TGCAGCGTTTGTTTACAGTACGAGCAGTACTTC.